The 8 T cell receptor beta chains given below trace back to one sample, sequenced in a study of blood T cell repertoires in COVID-19. TCRdb's table, derived via immunoSEQ multiplex PCR, lists solely in-frame clones and lacks some. The repertoire holds some 150,000 clones, roughly 88% seen once, with about 1.6% in the top ten. Sequenced material: peripheral blood. The receptors here all came from a woman aged 60-75 years with acute or convalescent COVID-19.

V and J are TRBV5-1 and TRBJ2-3, with 13 bases fitting TRBD2. The J segment lost 5 bases and the V segment lost 4 bases, leaving 7 bases of the junction unmatched. Per germline, CDR1 SGHRS and CDR2 YFSETQ. The CDR3 sequence is 16 residues long. The CDR3 spells CASSREGLAGVDTQYF. The CDR3 DNA reads TGCGCCAGCAGCCGAGAAGGACTAGCGGGGGTAGATACGCAGTATTTT.

The chain recombines TRBV15 with TRBJ1-4; D might be TRBD1 (5 bases). Per germline, CDR1 LNHNV and CDR2 YYDKDF (reference sequence). The CDR3 has 15 amino acids. Deletions cut 5 bases from V and 2 bases from J, with 12 bases between. The CDR3 DNA reads TGTGCCACCAGCGGTCTGGGGGGGACTAATGAAAAACTGTTTTTT. It encodes CATSGLGGTNEKLFF.

The chain recombines TRBV19 with TRBJ1-5; 10 bases match TRBD1. Looked up from germline, CDR1 is LNHDA and CDR2 is SQIVND (reference sequence). V was pared by 6 bases and J by 6 bases, with 8 bases of the junction left unmatched. This CDR3 region has 15 residues. CDR3 in amino acids: CASSGQGGEGQPQHF. The CDR3 coding sequence is TGTGCCAGTAGCGGACAGGGGGGTGAGGGTCAGCCCCAGCATTTT.

The rearrangement links TRBV28 to TRBJ1-2; TRBD1 agrees at 11 bases. From germline, CDR1 is MDHEN and CDR2 SYDVKM. The CDR3 covers 15 residues. The V gene end was trimmed by 4 bases and the J gene end by 5 bases; junction bases not matched to a gene: 6. CDR3: CASSSPGQGAYGYTF. The CDR3 bases are TGTGCCAGCAGTTCCCCCGGACAGGGGGCTTATGGCTACACCTTC.

The chain employs TRBV19 and TRBJ2-3; 12 bases map to TRBD2. The CDR3 has 19 residues. V was pared by 3 bases and J by 2 bases, with 12 bases of the junction left unmatched. Germline values: CDR1 LNHDA, CDR2 SQIVND (reference sequence). As DNA, the CDR3 is TGTGCCAGTAGTATTTTGCCGCTAGCGGGGGGGCGTGTCACAGATACGCAGTATTTT. It specifies CASSILPLAGGRVTDTQYF.

The J gene is TRBJ1-6, the V gene TRBV27; D gene uncertain. The V end was cut by 3 bases, the J end by 9 bases, with 6 bases between. CDR1 is MNHEY, CDR2 SMNVEV, per germline (reference sequence). The CDR3 sequence is 12 residues long. CDR3 loop: CASSLGSSPLHF. The CDR3 DNA is TGTGCCAGCAGTTTGGGGAGTTCACCCCTCCACTTT.

This clone has only a few counts. This chain joins TRBV6-6 and TRBJ1-5; a possible D gene is TRBD1 (5 bases). The V end was cut by 2 bases, the J end by 2 bases, with 10 bases between. Germline V gene lookup returns CDR1 MNHNY and CDR2 SVGAGI (reference sequence). The CDR3 covers 15 residues. The CDR3 protein is CASSYGGVGNQPQHF. The CDR3 DNA reads TGTGCCAGCAGTTACGGAGGGGTGGGCAATCAGCCCCAGCATTTT.

The V gene is TRBV4-3, the J gene TRBJ2-1; a weak D match, TRBD2 (5 bases). V was cut by 2 bases and J by 8 bases, with 19 bases left in between. Germline-derived CDR1 and CDR2 are LGHNA and YSLEER. The length of the CDR3 is 16 residues. The DNA of the CDR3 is TGCGCCAGCAGCCAATCCTTAACCGGGGTTATACATGAGCAGTTCTTC. It is translated as CASSQSLTGVIHEQFF.